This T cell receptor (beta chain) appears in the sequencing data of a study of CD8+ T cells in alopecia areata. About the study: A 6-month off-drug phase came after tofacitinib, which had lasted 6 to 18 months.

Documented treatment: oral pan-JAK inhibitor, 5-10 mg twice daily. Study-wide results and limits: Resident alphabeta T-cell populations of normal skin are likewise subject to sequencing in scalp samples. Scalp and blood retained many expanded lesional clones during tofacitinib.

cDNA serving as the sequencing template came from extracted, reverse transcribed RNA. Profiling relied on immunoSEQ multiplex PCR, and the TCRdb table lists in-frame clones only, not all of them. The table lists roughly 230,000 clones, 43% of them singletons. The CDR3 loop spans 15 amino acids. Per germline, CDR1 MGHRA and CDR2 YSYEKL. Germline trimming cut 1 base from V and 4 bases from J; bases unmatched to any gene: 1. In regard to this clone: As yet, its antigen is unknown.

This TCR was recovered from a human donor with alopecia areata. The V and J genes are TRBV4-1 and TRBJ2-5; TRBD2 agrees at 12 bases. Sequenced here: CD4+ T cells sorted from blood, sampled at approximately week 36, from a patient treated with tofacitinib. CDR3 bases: TGCGCCAGCAGCCAAGTGGGACTAGCGGGAGAGACCCAGTACTTC. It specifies CASSQVGLAGETQYF.